This T cell receptor beta chain was recorded in a study of blood T cell repertoires in COVID-19. Background on the study: Sources were T cells, B-cell-depleted T cells, or PBMCs; the material itself was cDNA or gDNA.

The ends were cut back, 3 bases at V and 0 bases at J, with 6 bases in the middle. CDR1 is SGHNT, CDR2 YYREEE, per germline (reference sequence). The CDR3 runs to 13 residues. Original data processing: It was from reference gene primer amplification that nucleated cell counts were estimated. The table came from immunoSEQ multiplex PCR; TCRdb's copy has only in-frame clones and leaves some out. For V, J and clone size, that table is used; D and trimming come from the DNA. The data show a few hundred thousand clones, with roughly 83% seen just once and 9% to 15% held by the top ten. The chain has TRBV5-4 and TRBJ1-1; D remains ambiguous. The receptor was derived from a man older than 75 with acute or convalescent COVID-19. The specimen sequenced was peripheral blood. Here the CDR3 reads CASSWPMNTEAFF. DNA of the CDR3: TGTGCCAGCAGCTGGCCCATGAACACTGAAGCTTTCTTT.